The 6 T cell receptor beta chains in this list originate from one sample, sequenced in a study of T cell changes during pregnancy in multiple sclerosis. The repertoire was sequenced with immunoSEQ multiplex PCR; TCRdb's copy has only in-frame clones and lacks some. The table includes about 93,000 clones, approximately 92% detected once. The sequencing used peripheral blood, collected after pregnancy. Receptor source: a female donor with multiple sclerosis, enrolled in a pregnancy study.

The chain carries TRBV2 and TRBJ2-5, with D perhaps matching TRBD2 (5 bases). This CDR3 is 16 amino acids long. The germline V and J ends were trimmed by 5 bases and 5 bases, with 21 bases remaining between them. Germline CDR1 reads SNHLY; CDR2 reads FYNNEI. CDR3 residues: CASSQRPVSEGETQYF. The CDR3, as DNA: TGTGCCAGCAGTCAGCGTCCCGTAAGTGAGGGCGAGACCCAGTACTTC.

CDR3 sequence reads: CASSPGLANNEQFF. The CDR3 DNA sequence: TGTGCCAGCTCACCGGGACTAGCGAACAATGAGCAGTTCTTC. This rearrangement joins TRBV18 to TRBJ2-1; 10 bases match TRBD2. With 3 bases clipped from V and 5 bases from J, the junction kept 1 base outside the gene matches. The CDR3 length is 14 residues. Per the germline V gene, CDR1 is KGHSH and CDR2 is LQKENI.

The chain combines TRBV4-3 with TRBJ2-5; 7 bases align to TRBD1. Germline values: CDR1 LGHNA, CDR2 YSLEER. CDR3 size: 16 residues. V dropped 1 base and J dropped 4; count of bases not matched to a gene: 9. The CDR3 bases are TGCGCCAGCAGCCAAGTAAGGGGGCCTCCGGGAGAGACCCAGTACTTC. Encoded protein: CASSQVRGPPGETQYF.

In DNA, the CDR3 is TGTGCCAGCAGCCGCGCCACGTCCGGGAATGAGCAGTTCTTC. Protein: CASSRATSGNEQFF. V and J are TRBV11-3 and TRBJ2-1; D unresolved. Germline CDR1 is SGHNT and CDR2 is YENEEA. Trimming cost V 5 bases and J 7 bases, with 15 bases left between them. CDR3 size: 14 residues.

The chain's CDR3 is CASSAGGRVDTGELFF. DNA for the CDR3: TGTGCCAGCAGTGCCGGCGGCAGGGTCGACACCGGGGAGCTGTTTTTT. V is TRBV2 and J is TRBJ2-2, with a weak D call TRBD1 (5 bases). The V gene lost 4 bases and the J gene lost 3 bases, with 15 bases spanning the gap. The CDR3 totals 16 residues. Germline CDR1 is SNHLY and CDR2 is FYNNEI.

As to this clone: Other DNA sequences within the sample encode an identical CDR3. The V and J genes are TRBV6-5 and TRBJ1-2; D perhaps matches TRBD1 (6 bases). Per the germline V gene, CDR1 is MNHEY and CDR2 is SVGAGI. The ends were cut back, 3 bases at V and 2 bases at J, with 16 bases in the middle. The CDR3 is made up of 16 amino acids. Here the CDR3 DNA reads TGTGCCAGCAGTTATTCGGGCACAGGGACGAACTATGGCTACACCTTC. Protein: CASSYSGTGTNYGYTF.